This T cell receptor (beta chain) was identified in a study of shared clonotypes between healthy human individuals. Study in general: Serving as donors were two women and three men, whose ages spanned 18 to 49.

Germline-derived CDR1 and CDR2 are SGDLS and YYNGEE. V lost 2 bases, J lost 10 bases, and 4 bases stayed unmatched. The length of the CDR3 is 15 residues. Each subset's genomic DNA was shared equally among a number of immunoSEQ plates. The method was immunoSEQ multiplex PCR; TCRdb's version includes in-frame clones alone and lacks a portion of them. The data show roughly 410,000 clones, with 95% to 97% seen just once and around 0.3% held by the top ten. This clone has only one observation. Its matching antigen is unknown. Study conclusions and caveats: Donor clonotype sharing was expected to depend on sequencing depth.

The receptor was isolated from a man under 40 in good health. Sequencing input: memory CD8+ T cells sorted from blood. Subset: CD45RO+ cells pooled with CCR7-negative TemRA cells. The chain couples TRBV9 to TRBJ2-1, with TRBD2 matching over 15 bases. CDR3 bases: TGTGCCAGCAGCGTCCCCGGGACTAGCGGGAGGGAGCAGTTCTTC. Protein: CASSVPGTSGREQFF. The full variable domain, with the rest looked up from reference TRBV9 and TRBJ2-1, is DSGVTQTPKHLITATGQRVTLRCSPRSGDLSVYWYQQSLDQGLQFLIQYYNGEERAKGNILERFSAQQFPDLHSELNLSSLELGDSALYFCASSVPGTSGREQFFGPGTRLTVL.